One sample yielded the 19 T cell receptor beta chains listed below, sequenced in a study of blood T cell repertoires in COVID-19. Sequencing was performed with immunoSEQ multiplex PCR; in TCRdb, only in-frame clones are kept and a portion is missing. Among over 200,000 clones listed, less than 90% were seen once. Source material: peripheral blood. The source is a man aged 40-49 years with active or convalescent COVID-19.

The chain carries TRBV21-1 and TRBJ2-3; the table's D call, TRBD1, has no DNA check behind it. TRBV21-1 is listed as a pseudogene. CDR3 length: 16 residues. For the CDR3, the DNA is TGTGCCAGCAGCGGGCGGGACAGCCCCGTATGGGATACGCAGTATTTT. Its protein is CASSGRDSPVWDTQYF.

The gene calls are TRBV19 and TRBJ2-7, with D tentatively TRBD2 (5 bases). CDR1 and CDR2 from the germline V gene are LNHDA and SQIVND (reference sequence). The CDR3 has 14 amino acids. Between the trimmed V and J ends, which lost 5 bases and 2 bases, there was a span of 13 bases. CDR3 region: CASSPSSGAYEQYF. The CDR3 DNA reads TGTGCCAGTAGTCCTTCATCCGGGGCCTACGAGCAGTACTTC.

Of note for this clone: Other DNA variants within this sample encode the same CDR3. The chain combines TRBV4-1 with TRBJ2-2; D ambiguous. Germline CDR1 is MGHRA and CDR2 is YSYEKL. There are 15 residues in the CDR3. Trimming cost V 1 base and J 1 base, with 7 bases left between them. The CDR3 DNA reads TGCGCCAGCAGCCAAGGACAAGGGAACACCGGGGAGCTGTTTTTT. Amino acid sequence: CASSQGQGNTGELFF.

The chain joins TRBV30 to TRBJ2-7, with D perhaps TRBD1 (5 bases). Germline CDR1 reads GTSNPN; CDR2 reads SVGIG (reference sequence). This CDR3 region has 14 residues. Trimming stripped 5 bases from V and 2 bases from J, with 16 bases between. The DNA of the CDR3 is TGTGCCTGGGGGCCCGCTAGGGGTCCCTACGAGCAGTACTTC. This gives the protein CAWGPARGPYEQYF.

The chain employs TRBV28 and TRBJ1-4, with D unclear. Germline V gene lookup returns CDR1 MDHEN and CDR2 SYDVKM. Trimming shortened V by 9 bases and J by 4 bases, and 9 bases separated the two germline ends. CDR3 length: 12 residues. In nucleotides, the CDR3 is TGTGCCAGTAGTCCATTTAATGAAAAACTGTTTTTT. Translating it yields CASSPFNEKLFF.

V is TRBV6-6 and J is TRBJ1-5; D call uncertain. Germline-derived CDR1 and CDR2 are MNHNY and SVGAGI (reference sequence). Trimming removed 5 bases from V and 2 bases from J, with 28 bases in between. The CDR3 runs 20 residues. The CDR3 bases are TGTGCCAGCAGTCGATCAACCCGCAGAGGAACCACAATGGGCAATCAGCCCCAGCATTTT. It codes for CASSRSTRRGTTMGNQPQHF.

The rearrangement links TRBV11-2 to TRBJ2-1; 9 bases align to TRBD2. V was clipped by 3 bases and J by 7 bases; unmatched bases: 7. Germline V gene data show CDR1 as SGHAT and CDR2 as FQNNGV. This CDR3 contains 15 residues. The CDR3 DNA follows: TGTGCCAGCAGCTTTACTAATAGCGGGAGTAATGAGCAGTTCTTC. Translated: CASSFTNSGSNEQFF.

This chain uses TRBV5-1 with TRBJ2-7; 10 positions agree with TRBD1. There are 18 residues in the CDR3. Germline-derived CDR1 and CDR2 are SGHRS and YFSETQ. V lost 0 bases and J lost 6; bases outside the gene matches: 15. For the CDR3, the DNA is TGCGCCAGCAGCTTGGTGAGGGACAGGGGCTTTTTTATTGGCGAGCAGTACTTC. Protein sequence: CASSLVRDRGFFIGEQYF. Drawing the rest from reference TRBV5-1 and TRBJ2-7, the complete variable domain is KAGVTQTPRYLIKTRGQQVTLSCSPISGHRSVSWYQQTPGQGLQFLFEYFSETQRNKGNFPGRFSGRQFSNSRSEMNVSTLELGDSALYLCASSLVRDRGFFIGEQYFGPGTRLTVT.

The chain joins TRBV5-6 to TRBJ2-2, with TRBD1 matching 7 bases. The ends lost 1 base at V and 5 bases at J; junction bases unmatched: 8. The length of the CDR3 is 16 residues. Germline CDR1 is SGHDT and CDR2 is YYEEEE. CDR3 sequence (DNA): TGTGCCAGCAGCTTGACAGGGGCCAGGAATACCGGGGAGCTGTTTTTT. This translates into CASSLTGARNTGELFF.

This chain joins TRBV9 and TRBJ2-3; 9 positions match TRBD2. V gave up 5 bases and J gave up 5 bases; unmatched junction bases: 9. Germline V gene lookup returns CDR1 SGDLS and CDR2 YYNGEE. This CDR3 has 15 amino acids. Here the CDR3 reads CASSLAGSKRDTQYF. CDR3 coding DNA: TGTGCCAGCAGTCTAGCGGGATCCAAGAGAGATACGCAGTATTTT.

The chain uses TRBV19 and TRBJ2-1, with 8 positions matching TRBD2. Germline CDR1 reads LNHDA; CDR2 reads SQIVND (reference sequence). The length of the CDR3 is 15 residues. After removal of 3 bases from V and 9 bases from J, the junction contained 10 bases not matched to a gene. CDR3 in amino acids: CASSIEPGLVFEQFF. CDR3 coding DNA: TGTGCCAGTAGTATTGAGCCGGGACTAGTCTTTGAGCAGTTCTTC.

The chain employs TRBV19 and TRBJ1-2, with 11 nucleotides matching TRBD1. From germline, CDR1 is LNHDA and CDR2 SQIVND (reference sequence). This CDR3 has 15 residues. J gave up 4 bases and V 5 bases, and 6 bases lay outside the gene matches. In nucleotides, the CDR3 is TGTGCCAGTAGTGATAGGACAGGGGGCGCCTATGGCTACACCTTC. Protein sequence: CASSDRTGGAYGYTF.

The chain carries TRBV6-5 and TRBJ2-7; 7 positions agree with TRBD2. The CDR3 is made up of 14 amino acids. Germline CDR1 MNHEY, CDR2 SVGAGI. After removal of 6 bases from V and 3 bases from J, the junction contained 8 bases not matched to a gene. CDR3 sequence: CASSPFWGGYEQYF. CDR3 sequence (DNA): TGTGCCAGCAGCCCCTTTTGGGGGGGCTACGAGCAGTACTTC.

The chain carries TRBV28 and TRBJ2-1; a possible D gene is TRBD1 (6 bases). The ends were cut back, 5 bases at V and 4 bases at J, with 15 bases in the middle. The CDR3 has 15 residues. Germline values: CDR1 MDHEN, CDR2 SYDVKM. The CDR3 here is CASSHPDRWYNEQFF. CDR3 nucleotide sequence: TGTGCCAGCAGTCACCCCGACAGGTGGTACAATGAGCAGTTCTTC.

This chain connects TRBV19 to TRBJ1-1; D remains unclear. The CDR3 contains 12 residues. With 6 bases removed from V and 6 bases from J, the gap between germline ends came to 11 bases. The germline V gene encodes CDR1 LNHDA and CDR2 SQIVND (reference sequence). The CDR3 region has the DNA TGTGCCAGTAGGAACGGCGGGTCTGAAGCTTTCTTT. Its translation: CASRNGGSEAFF.

The rearrangement joins TRBV24-1 to TRBJ1-1; 8 bases are shared with TRBD1. Germline V gene lookup returns CDR1 KGHDR and CDR2 SFDVKD. After removal of 9 bases from V and 2 bases from J, the junction contained 13 bases not matched to a gene. The CDR3 runs 16 residues. The CDR3 spells CATPWPGGRRNTEAFF. As DNA, the CDR3 is TGTGCCACCCCCTGGCCAGGGGGCCGGAGAAACACTGAAGCTTTCTTT.

The chain combines TRBV5-6 with TRBJ2-7; no firm D call. V dropped 0 bases and J dropped 0 bases, with 7 bases sitting between them. This CDR3 is 14 amino acids long. Germline CDR1 is SGHDT and CDR2 is YYEEEE. The CDR3 reads CASSLAVVSYEQYF. In DNA form, the CDR3 reads TGTGCCAGCAGCTTGGCGGTAGTCTCCTACGAGCAGTACTTC.

This clone appeared once. The V and J genes are TRBV6-5 and TRBJ2-7; 8 nucleotides match TRBD2. This CDR3 region has 15 residues. V gave up 4 bases and J gave up 4 bases; unmatched junction bases: 9. The germline V gene has CDR1 MNHEY and CDR2 SVGAGI. CDR3 DNA sequence: TGTGCCAGCAGTTCTACTGCGGGGGGCGCTTACGAGCAGTACTTC. Protein sequence: CASSSTAGGAYEQYF.

V gene TRBV19 combines with J gene TRBJ1-1; a weak D match, TRBD1 (6 bases). This CDR3 contains 11 residues. The germline gives CDR1 LNHDA, CDR2 SQIVND (reference sequence). The ends were cut back, 9 bases at V and 4 bases at J, with 9 bases in the middle. CDR3 DNA: TGTGCCAGCACAGGGCGCACTGAAGCTTTCTTT. This codes for CASTGRTEAFF.